This entry concerns a single T cell receptor (beta chain). What this receptor recognizes is not known. It has no much larger one-base neighbor in the sample; base qualities were not kept. The data originate from a study of T cell repertoires in cytomegalovirus infection (dated by TCRdb to about 2019). Turning to the overall study: Alongside well-studied HLA-B-restricted epitopes, the peptide stimulations were aimed at recently identified HLA-C-restricted CMV epitopes, whose presentation resists viral immunomodulation. Donor HLA type was relevant to the analysis, because carriage of CMV infection together with the matching HLA type was indicated by public TCR beta signatures. The study at large found these results: Carriers of CMV infection plus the relevant HLA type were discriminated by the cumulative frequency of public TCR beta family members in the study cohort and in an independent roughly 350-donor cohort. The ex vivo response was dominated by HLA-C-restricted CMV-specific TCR beta clonotypes, which also provided the single most frequent clonotype in two of eight donors.

TCRdb names Illumina HiSeq 1500 as the instrument used. Using fastp at Q25 and MiXCR, TCRdb reprocessed the public reads and kept productive beta chains. Rows merge per CDR3 protein into single entries with the most common DNA and genes. The sample contains approximately 56,000 distinct CDR3 sequences, around 20% of them found a single time. Around four fifths of the sample is taken by the ten largest. The treatment or condition label on this specimen signifies: in vitro stimulation with specific CMV peptide epitopes to enrich CMV-specific T cells. V ends up 9 bases short and J 4 bases short, with an unmatched junction base count of 6. The CDR3 covers 14 residues, taking in both the cysteine and the phenylalanine. Here the CDR3 DNA is all that survives: 42 bases in frame from base 1. The germline V gene supplies CDR1 SGHVS and CDR2 FQNEAQ.

The source material was CD8+ T cells from cultured PBMCs, sampled from culture after CMV antigen stimulation. The receptor comes from a human donor in good health (CMV status not recorded). Some clones in this sample may be carry-over from other donors' samples. The chain was built from TRBV7-8 and TRBJ2-2; 9 middle bases align to TRBD2. The bases read TGTGCCAGTACCTCTAGCGGGGTCACCGGGGAGCTGTTTTTT. Protein translation: CASTSSGVTGELFF. The entire variable domain, with the stretches around the CDR3 drawn from the reference TRBV7-8 and TRBJ2-2 proteins, is GAGVSQSPRYKVAKRGQDVALRCDPISGHVSLFWYQQALGQGPEFLTYFQNEAQLDKSGLPSDRFFAERPEGSVSTLKIQRTQQEDSAVYLCASTSSGVTGELFFGEGSRLTVL.